These 25 T cell receptor beta chains were sequenced from one sample in a study of beta chain features in type 1 diabetes. As every portion of the isolated RNA was reverse transcribed, the sequencing read expressed TCRB transcripts. The repertoire was sequenced with immunoSEQ multiplex PCR; TCRdb's copy has only in-frame clones and lacks some. The sample yields about 230,000 clones, roughly 9.6% seen once. Material for sequencing was naive CD4+ T cells from blood. The receptors come from a woman between 18 and 29 years old in good health.

The rearrangement links TRBV5-1 to TRBJ2-2, with D unresolved. V lost 1 base and J lost 4, with 8 bases in between. The CDR3 is made up of 14 amino acids. Germline V gives CDR1 SGHRS, CDR2 YFSETQ. The CDR3 coding sequence is TGCGCCAGCAGCTTGTCGTTCAGCACCGGGGAGCTGTTTTTT. This translates into CASSLSFSTGELFF.

Only a few counts were recorded for this clone. The rearrangement joins TRBV5-1 to TRBJ2-6, with 7 bases aligning to TRBD1. Germline CDR1 SGHRS, CDR2 YFSETQ. The CDR3 runs 13 residues. Trimming removed 7 bases from V and 3 bases from J; junction bases left unmatched: 1. The CDR3 sequence is CASDRDGANVLTF. The DNA for the CDR3 is TGCGCCAGCGACAGGGATGGGGCCAACGTCCTGACTTTC. The full variable domain, rest sourced from reference TRBV5-1 and TRBJ2-6, is KAGVTQTPRYLIKTRGQQVTLSCSPISGHRSVSWYQQTPGQGLQFLFEYFSETQRNKGNFPGRFSGRQFSNSRSEMNVSTLELGDSALYLCASDRDGANVLTFGAGSRLTVL.

The table lists this clone with a few counts. V gene TRBV5-1 combines with J gene TRBJ2-7, with 12 nucleotides matching TRBD2. The germline CDR1 and CDR2 sequences are SGHRS and YFSETQ. The CDR3 has 15 amino acids. The V and J ends lost 3 bases and 3 bases, in that order; junction bases with no gene match: 4. CDR3 sequence reads: CASSSTSGSYYEQYF. The CDR3, as DNA: TGCGCCAGCAGCTCGACTAGCGGGAGCTACTACGAGCAGTACTTC.

This clone was counted a few times. Other DNA sequences of this sample code for an identical CDR3. The chain uses TRBV2 and TRBJ1-2; tentatively, D is TRBD1 (5 bases). V shed 3 bases and J shed 4 bases, with 9 bases lying between them. The V gene's germline CDR1 is SNHLY and CDR2 FYNNEI. The CDR3 totals 13 residues. CDR3 sequence: CASSDRVGYGYTF. The DNA of the CDR3 is TGTGCCAGCAGTGACAGGGTTGGCTATGGCTACACCTTC.

V usage is TRBV5-1 and J usage is TRBJ2-5; D possibly corresponds to TRBD1 (7 bases). The CDR3 spans 14 residues. V was clipped by 4 bases and J by 2 bases, with 12 bases between them. The germline V gene has CDR1 SGHRS and CDR2 YFSETQ. CDR3 loop: CASSGGTAQETQYF. As DNA, the CDR3 is TGCGCCAGCAGCGGGGGGACAGCACAAGAGACCCAGTACTTC.

This clone has at least ten counts. This chain connects TRBV29-1 to TRBJ2-5; a possible D gene is TRBD1 (6 bases). Trimming left V 7 bases short and J 4 bases short, with 16 bases between. This CDR3 has 13 amino acids. Per the germline V gene, CDR1 is SQVTM and CDR2 is ANQGSEA. CDR3 residues: CSGAGAVGETQYF. For the CDR3, the DNA is TGCAGCGGTGCAGGGGCAGTCGGAGAGACCCAGTACTTC.

Concerning this clone: The identical CDR3 is also encoded by other nucleotide sequences in the sample. The chain joins TRBV9 to TRBJ1-2, with D uncertain. The CDR3 runs 14 residues. V was cut by 2 bases and J by 0 bases, with 8 bases left in between. Per the germline V gene, CDR1 is SGDLS and CDR2 is YYNGEE. In nucleotides, the CDR3 is TGTGCCAGCAGCGTGGGAGACACTAACTATGGCTACACCTTC. It encodes CASSVGDTNYGYTF.

The chain combines TRBV29-1 with TRBJ1-2; D possibly corresponds to TRBD1 (5 bases). Germline loops: CDR1 SQVTM, CDR2 ANQGSEA. The CDR3 consists of 14 residues. Trimming removed 1 base at V and 4 bases at J, with 13 bases between. CDR3 nucleotides: TGCAGCGTTGAAGTTTCCAGGGAGGGCTATGGCTACACCTTC. It translates to CSVEVSREGYGYTF. Complete variable domain (other parts from reference TRBV29-1 and TRBJ1-2): SAVISQKPSRDICQRGTSLTIQCQVDSQVTMMFWYRQQPGQSLTLIATANQGSEATYESGFVIDKFPISRPNLTFSTLTVSNMSPEDSSIYLCSVEVSREGYGYTFGSGTRLTVV.

The rearrangement links TRBV19 to TRBJ1-5; D gene ambiguous. Germline V gene data show CDR1 as LNHDA and CDR2 as SQIVND (reference sequence). V was cut by 3 bases and J by 7 bases, with 16 bases left in between. The CDR3 is made up of 15 amino acids. The CDR3 protein is CASSIGGVRGQPQHF. CDR3 sequence (DNA): TGTGCCAGTAGTATTGGCGGGGTACGAGGACAGCCCCAGCATTTT.

This clone occurred a few times. The chain uses TRBV4-2 and TRBJ2-3; TRBD2 aligns across 7 bases. The CDR3 totals 15 residues. Germline trimming cut 4 bases from V and 5 bases from J; bases unmatched to any gene: 9. Germline V gene lookup returns CDR1 LGHNA and CDR2 YNFKEQ. The CDR3 reads CASSPDPSGVDTQYF. The CDR3 DNA reads as TGTGCCAGCAGCCCCGACCCGAGCGGGGTAGATACGCAGTATTTT.

The chain carries TRBV5-1 and TRBJ2-3, with D perhaps matching TRBD2 (7 bases). V lost 5 bases to trimming and J lost 6 bases, with 16 bases between them. The germline gives CDR1 SGHRS, CDR2 YFSETQ. The CDR3 is 14 amino acids. In DNA, the CDR3 is TGCGCCAGCAGTCTTCGGGGGGCGACGGATACGCAGTATTTT. Its translation is CASSLRGATDTQYF.

This clone was counted between two and nine times. At one end the junction does not follow the germline gene, possibly because of a read error. The rearrangement links TRBV7-7 to TRBJ2-5; TRBD2 matches 9 bases. CDR3 length equals 15 residues. Germline CDR1 and CDR2: SSHAT and FNYEAQ (reference sequence). The CDR3 DNA reads as TGTGCTAGCAGCTTAGAGGCGGGGGGGCAAGAGACCCAGTACTTC. Translated: CASSLEAGGQETQYF.

The table lists this clone with many counts. The chain employs TRBV4-2 and TRBJ2-6; D gene ambiguous. The CDR3 is 15 amino acids. V was trimmed by 8 bases and J by 0 bases, leaving 11 bases between them. In germline, CDR1 is LGHNA, CDR2 YNFKEQ. The CDR3 DNA reads TGTGCCAGCGCATCATTGAGCTCTGGGGCCAACGTCCTGACTTTC. It yields the protein CASASLSSGANVLTF.

This clone was observed a single time. The rearrangement links TRBV19 to TRBJ2-7; 9 positions match TRBD1. V lost 5 bases and J lost 3; bases outside the gene matches: 2. In germline, CDR1 is LNHDA, CDR2 SQIVND (reference sequence). CDR3 length: 13 residues. The CDR3 DNA follows: TGTGCCAGTAGTCCGGACAGGGGCTACGAGCAGTACTTC. It specifies CASSPDRGYEQYF.

The chain carries TRBV5-1 and TRBJ2-5; 7 nucleotides match TRBD1. The trim removed 1 base at V and 5 bases at J, leaving 5 bases unmatched. The CDR3 loop spans 14 amino acids. CDR1 SGHRS and CDR2 YFSETQ come from the germline V gene. Written as DNA, the CDR3 is TGCGCCAGCAGCTTGAAGGGGGCGCGGGAGACCCAGTACTTC. Translation: CASSLKGARETQYF.

This clone was found a few times. This chain connects TRBV5-6 to TRBJ1-6; TRBD1 agrees at 7 bases. The V and J ends lost 1 base and 9 bases, in that order; junction bases with no gene match: 7. The CDR3 extends over 15 amino acids. CDR1 is SGHDT and CDR2 is YYEEEE in the germline V gene. CDR3 loop: CASSLRQGGSSPLHF. The CDR3 DNA reads as TGTGCCAGCAGCTTGCGACAGGGAGGCAGTTCACCCCTCCACTTT.

The chain recombines TRBV7-2 with TRBJ2-3; TRBD2 agrees at 8 bases. Germline loops: CDR1 SGHTA, CDR2 FQGNSA. With V trimmed by 7 bases and J by 1 base, 4 bases remained unmatched. The length of the CDR3 is 14 residues. The CDR3 coding sequence is TGTGCCAGCACAGAACTAGCGGGCACAGATACGCAGTATTTT. As protein: CASTELAGTDTQYF.

The rearrangement links TRBV25-1 to TRBJ1-1; D remains unclear. The CDR3 spans 12 residues. Germline-derived CDR1 and CDR2 are MGHDK and SYGVNS. The V end lost 3 bases, the J end lost 3 bases, and 5 bases lay between the germline ends. Written as DNA, the CDR3 is TGTGCCAGCAGTGATCGGGACACTGAAGCTTTCTTT. Translation gives CASSDRDTEAFF.

The rearrangement uses TRBV2 and TRBJ1-1; TRBD1 agrees at 7 bases. The V and J ends lost 6 bases and 4 bases, in that order; junction bases with no gene match: 11. The CDR3 sequence is 15 residues long. Germline CDR1 SNHLY, CDR2 FYNNEI. CDR3 protein: CASSLRQGASTEAFF. CDR3 nucleotides: TGTGCCAGCAGCCTTAGACAGGGTGCTAGCACTGAAGCTTTCTTT.

J is TRBJ1-2 and V is TRBV6-6, with 7 bases fitting TRBD1. The junction had 6 bases not matched to a gene; V was cut back by 5 bases and J by 3 bases. The CDR3 runs to 14 residues. Germline V gives CDR1 MNHNY, CDR2 SVGAGI (reference sequence). CDR3 sequence reads: CASSVSGGDYGYTF. In DNA, the CDR3 is TGTGCCAGCAGTGTATCAGGGGGTGACTATGGCTACACCTTC.

The chain employs TRBV19 and TRBJ2-1; 7 positions match TRBD2. The CDR3 length is 15 residues. Germline CDR1 reads LNHDA; CDR2 reads SQIVND (reference sequence). J lost 5 bases, V lost 9 bases, and 13 bases had no gene match. CDR3 in amino acids: CASQEAGLGNNEQFF. The DNA for the CDR3 is TGTGCCAGCCAGGAAGCGGGATTAGGTAACAATGAGCAGTTCTTC.

CDR3 sequence: CASSSFSGTGSTYEQYF. CDR3 bases: TGTGCCAGCAGCTCGTTCTCCGGGACAGGGTCAACCTACGAGCAGTACTTC. J is TRBJ2-7 and V is TRBV7-9; TRBD1 agrees at 9 bases. Germline V CDR1 and CDR2: SEHNR, FQNEAQ (reference sequence). Trimming removed 4 bases from V and 2 bases from J; junction bases left unmatched: 12. This CDR3 spans 17 amino acids.

The genes are TRBV19 and TRBJ2-1, with 8 positions matching TRBD2. CDR3 length: 16 amino acids. The germline V gene encodes CDR1 LNHDA and CDR2 SQIVND (reference sequence). The trim removed 5 bases at V and 9 bases at J, leaving 15 bases unmatched. This chain's CDR3 is CASSLILGTGRGEQFF. CDR3 DNA sequence: TGTGCCAGTAGTTTGATATTAGGGACCGGGAGGGGTGAGCAGTTCTTC.

The CDR3 here is CASSLTGSMGSPLHF. CDR3 DNA: TGTGCCAGCAGCTTGACAGGGTCAATGGGATCACCCCTCCACTTT. The chain links TRBV5-4 to TRBJ1-6; weak D call: TRBD1 (6 bases). CDR3 length: 15 residues. Germline V lookup: CDR1 SGHNT, CDR2 YYREEE (reference sequence). The V end lost 1 base, the J end lost 10 bases, and 15 bases lay between the germline ends.

This clone was detected once. The chain uses TRBV19 and TRBJ2-3; TRBD2 matches 11 bases. Trimming cost V 4 bases and J 0 bases; bases outside gene matches: 3. The CDR3 spans 16 residues. Germline assignment: CDR1 LNHDA and CDR2 SQIVND (reference sequence). CDR3 in DNA: TGTGCCAGTAGTACCGGACTAGCGGGTAGCACAGATACGCAGTATTTT. It encodes CASSTGLAGSTDTQYF.